The TCR beta chain described here comes from a study of blood T cell repertoires in COVID-19. Study background: Sites across the United States, Italy and Spain contributed samples from acute and convalescent COVID-19. Sample material is recorded as cDNA or gDNA derived from T cells, B-cell-depleted T cells, or PBMCs.

The CDR3 totals 14 residues. V was trimmed by 4 bases and J by 4 bases, leaving 10 bases between them. Germline V gene lookup returns CDR1 LGHDT and CDR2 YNNKEL (reference sequence). Those enrolled in Seattle joined during active infection and were followed longitudinally afterward. Original processing methods: Reference gene primer amplification gave estimated nucleated cell counts. The table came from immunoSEQ multiplex PCR; TCRdb's copy has only in-frame clones and leaves some out. V and J calls plus clone size are reproduced from that table; the DNA served to infer D and trimming. The sample holds roughly 440,000 clones, 88% seen once.

Sequencing was carried out using peripheral blood. This sequence joins TRBV3-1 (or the pseudogene TRBV3-2) and TRBJ2-2, with TRBD1 as a possible D gene (6 bases). This clonotype was obtained from a woman between 50 and 59 years old with COVID-19, enrolled during active disease. CDR3 sequence (DNA): TGTGCCAGCAGCCGACCAGGGGTCACCGGGGAGCTGTTTTTT. Amino acid sequence: CASSRPGVTGELFF.